These T cell receptor beta chains were read from a single sample in a study of T cell responses to AZD1222 COVID-19 vaccine. Repertoires were generated with immunoSEQ multiplex PCR, while TCRdb's copy carries only in-frame clones and drops some. The table has 90,000 to 100,000 clones, 70% to 90% seen once. The specimen comprised peripheral blood, sampled on day 0 of AZD1222 vaccination. The origin of the receptors is an adult in good health. Both conserved end residues are part of each CDR3. D genes are given only for firm matches. Clone size is stated in some rows and not others, as once, few, many or a class when expanded.

cdr3_aa	cdr3_nt	v_call	j_call	d_call	clone_size
CASSDAGGTDTQYF	TGTGCCAGCAGTGACGCGGGGGGCACAGATACGCAGTATTTT	TRBV6-4	TRBJ2-3	TRBD2	-
CASSLENGYSNQPQHF	TGTGCCAGCAGCTTAGAAAACGGTTATAGCAATCAGCCCCAGCATTTT	TRBV7-2	TRBJ1-5	-	-
CASRRGPKGGGYEQYF	TGTGCCAGCAGACGAGGGCCCAAGGGGGGAGGCTACGAGCAGTACTTC	TRBV3-1/TRBV3-2	TRBJ2-7	-	once
CASSTGQGGGEKLFF	TGTGCCAGCAGTACCGGACAGGGGGGAGGTGAAAAACTGTTTTTT	TRBV5-5	TRBJ1-4	TRBD1	-
CASSLQVKETQYF	TGTGCCAGCAGCTTACAGGTCAAAGAGACCCAGTACTTC	TRBV5-1	TRBJ2-5	-	-
CASSHSTDTQYF	TGTGCCAGCAGCCATAGCACAGATACGCAGTATTTT	TRBV3-1/TRBV3-2	TRBJ2-3	-	-
CASSPSSLGTYGYTF	TGTGCCAGCTCACCAAGCTCCTTGGGGACCTATGGCTACACCTTC	TRBV18	TRBJ1-2	-	-
CASTGQMNTEAFF	TGTGCCAGCACGGGACAGATGAACACTGAAGCTTTCTTT	TRBV5-4	TRBJ1-1	TRBD1	-
CATSSSGALNEQFF	-	TRBV24-1	TRBJ2-1	-	-
CASSLDRNQPQHF	TGTGCCAGCAGCTTGGATCGCAATCAGCCCCAGCATTTT	TRBV5-4	TRBJ1-5	-	-
CASRSTSAWGNEQFF	TGTGCCAGCAGGTCCACTTCAGCGTGGGGCAATGAGCAGTTCTTC	TRBV3-1/TRBV3-2	TRBJ2-1	-	-
CASSYSQNTEAFF	TGTGCCAGCAGTTACTCCCAGAACACTGAAGCTTTCTTT	TRBV6-5	TRBJ1-1	-	-
CASSLDGRNQPQHF	TGTGCCAGCAGCTTAGATGGAAGGAATCAGCCCCAGCATTTT	TRBV7-2	TRBJ1-5	-	-
CASSLNGRNTGELFF	TGTGCCAGCAGCTTAAACGGCAGGAACACCGGGGAGCTGTTTTTT	TRBV7-2	TRBJ2-2	-	few
CASSLGVGSGNTIYF	TGTGCCAGCAGCTTAGGGGTGGGCTCTGGAAACACCATATATTTT	TRBV7-6	TRBJ1-3	-	-
CASSPPQRGRDTQYF	TGTGCCAGCAGCCCCCCCCAGCGGGGGAGGGATACGCAGTATTTT	TRBV13	TRBJ2-3	TRBD2	-
CASSVAGQGTTRGNEQFF	TGTGCCAGCAGCGTAGCGGGACAGGGGACGACCCGTGGAAATGAGCAGTTCTTC	TRBV9	TRBJ2-1	TRBD1	-
CASSYAVGKRTDSYEQYF	TGTGCCAGCAGTTACGCGGTGGGAAAGCGGACAGACTCCTACGAGCAGTACTTC	TRBV6-2/TRBV6-3	TRBJ2-7	-	-
CASSLVVGGAGETQYF	TGTGCCAGCAGCTTAGTTGTCGGGGGGGCCGGAGAGACCCAGTACTTC	TRBV7-9	TRBJ2-5	TRBD2	-
CASSPSGGAVTGELFF	TGCGCCAGCAGCCCTAGCGGGGGGGCGGTCACCGGGGAGCTGTTTTTT	TRBV4-3	TRBJ2-2	TRBD2	once
CAWRWGRTEAFF	TGTGCCTGGAGGTGGGGGCGCACTGAAGCTTTCTTT	TRBV30	TRBJ1-1	-	once
CASSPPVGTATGELFF	TGTGCCAGCAGCCCGCCGGTCGGGACAGCAACCGGGGAGCTGTTTTTT	TRBV3-1/TRBV3-2	TRBJ2-2	TRBD1	-
CASSGRDNSYTGELFF	TGTGCCAGCAGCGGCCGGGACAACTCTTACACCGGGGAGCTGTTTTTT	TRBV9	TRBJ2-2	-	-
CAISESPAGGYNEQFF	TGTGCCATCAGTGAGTCGCCGGCGGGAGGCTACAATGAGCAGTTCTTC	TRBV10-3	TRBJ2-1	TRBD2	-
CATSDFLDDYTDTQYF	TGTGCCACCAGTGATTTCCTAGACGACTACACAGATACGCAGTATTTT	TRBV24-1	TRBJ2-3	-	-
CASSRGWYEQYF	TGTGCCAGCAGCAGAGGGTGGTACGAGCAGTACTTC	TRBV21-1	TRBJ2-7	-	-
CATSDLGNTDTQYF	TGTGCCACCAGTGATTTGGGCAACACAGATACGCAGTATTTT	TRBV24-1	TRBJ2-3	-	-
CASSTTSGSLSGELFF	TGTGCCAGCAGCACGACTAGCGGGAGTTTGAGCGGGGAGCTGTTTTTT	TRBV5-1	TRBJ2-2	TRBD2	-
CASSEEGTGKKELFF	TGTGCCAGCAGTGAAGAGGGGACTGGGAAAAAAGAGCTGTTTTTT	TRBV6-1	TRBJ2-2	-	once
CATSALTGVADTQYF	TGTGCCACCAGTGCCCTTACAGGGGTGGCAGATACGCAGTATTTT	TRBV24-1	TRBJ2-3	TRBD1	-
CASTLGSFYSNQPQHF	TGTGCCAGTACTCTCGGCAGCTTCTATAGCAATCAGCCCCAGCATTTT	TRBV19	TRBJ1-5	-	-
CASSRPGTGVTNTEAFF	TGTGCCAGCAGCCGTCCCGGGACAGGGGTAACGAACACTGAAGCTTTCTTT	TRBV11-2	TRBJ1-1	TRBD1	-
CASSQEETGLWNEQFF	TGTGCCAGCAGCCAAGAGGAGACAGGTCTTTGGAATGAGCAGTTCTTC	TRBV4-2	TRBJ2-1	-	-
CASSSLDRGRSTEAFF	TGTGCCAGCAGCTCCCTGGACAGGGGGCGAAGTACTGAAGCTTTCTTT	TRBV5-4	TRBJ1-1	TRBD1	-
CASSPENQPGLAGVSSYNEQFF	TGTGCCAGCAGCCCAGAAAATCAACCGGGACTAGCGGGAGTAAGCTCCTACAATGAGCAGTTCTTC	TRBV6-2/TRBV6-3	TRBJ2-1	TRBD2	-
CASRLQVLALNTEAFF	TGTGCCAGCAGGTTACAGGTTTTGGCCTTGAACACTGAAGCTTTCTTT	TRBV2	TRBJ1-1	-	-
CASSLTGFYGYTF	TGTGCCAGCAGTTTAACAGGGTTCTATGGCTACACCTTC	TRBV27	TRBJ1-2	-	once
CASSIGQVYTGELFF	TGTGCCAGTAGTATTGGGCAGGTGTACACCGGGGAGCTGTTTTTT	TRBV19	TRBJ2-2	-	-
CASGFFPDSYHPSYGYTF	TGTGCTAGTGGTTTTTTCCCCGACAGTTACCACCCCTCCTATGGCTACACCTTC	TRBV12-5	TRBJ1-2	-	once
CASRPDSLPYNEQFF	TGTGCCAGCAGGCCGGACAGCCTGCCTTACAATGAGCAGTTCTTC	TRBV2	TRBJ2-1	-	-
CASSRDRPLGSYEQYF	TGTGCCAGCTCACGGGACAGACCTTTGGGCTCCTACGAGCAGTACTTC	TRBV18	TRBJ2-7	TRBD1	-
CASSLRGGTDTQYF	TGTGCCAGCAGCTTAAGGGGCGGCACAGATACGCAGTATTTT	TRBV11-3	TRBJ2-3	-	-
CASSLGFWGNSPLHF	TGTGCCAGCAGCTTAGGGTTTTGGGGGAATTCACCCCTCCACTTT	TRBV11-2	TRBJ1-6	-	-
CASSPGASLGYTF	TGTGCCAGCTCACCCGGGGCCTCTCTTGGCTACACCTTC	TRBV18	TRBJ1-2	-	-